One T cell receptor beta chain is described in this entry. This sample stems from a study of blood T cell repertoires in COVID-19. TCRdb keeps only in-frame clones here, not all; method: immunoSEQ multiplex PCR. The data contain some 120,000 clones, approximately 90% of them seen just once; the ten biggest clones take up over 1.5%. This receptor was identified in a human donor in a cohort sampled during active COVID-19. Sequencing was done on a sample of peripheral blood.

The CDR3 DNA reads as TGCAGTGGTCGAGGGGGCGCCGAGCAGTACTTC. Protein sequence: CSGRGGAEQYF. The V call is TRBV20-1, the J call TRBJ2-7; 7 nucleotides agree with TRBD1. J lost 6 bases, V lost 7 bases, and 6 bases had no gene match. The CDR3 runs 11 residues. Germline CDR1 and CDR2: DFQATT and SNEGSKA (reference sequence).